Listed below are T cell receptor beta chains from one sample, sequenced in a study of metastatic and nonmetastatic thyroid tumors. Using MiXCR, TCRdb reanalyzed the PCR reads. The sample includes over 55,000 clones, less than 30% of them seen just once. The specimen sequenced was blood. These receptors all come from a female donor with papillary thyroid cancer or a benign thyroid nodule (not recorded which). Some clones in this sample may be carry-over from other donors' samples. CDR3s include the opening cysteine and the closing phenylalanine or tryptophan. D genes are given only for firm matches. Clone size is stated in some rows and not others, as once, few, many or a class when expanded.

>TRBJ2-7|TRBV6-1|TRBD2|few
CASSEASGRTSEQYF
TGTGCCAGCAGTGAAGCTAGCGGGAGAACGAGCGAGCAGTACTTC
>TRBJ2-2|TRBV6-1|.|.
CASSPTAGELFF
TGTGCCAGCAGTCCTACAGCCGGGGAGCTGTTTTTT
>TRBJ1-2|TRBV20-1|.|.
CSARGGNYGYTF
TGCAGTGCTAGAGGGGGAAACTATGGCTACACCTTC
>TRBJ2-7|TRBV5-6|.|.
CTSSLRHQIFGGSCEQYF
TGTACCAGCAGCTTGCGACATCAGATTTTCGGAGGATCCTGCGAGCAGTACTTC
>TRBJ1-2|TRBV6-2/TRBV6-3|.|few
CASSEGRYSYGYTF
TGTGCCAGCAGTGAAGGACGCTACTCCTATGGCTACACCTTC
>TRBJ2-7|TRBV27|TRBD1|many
CASSVEQGVSEQYF
TGTGCCAGCAGTGTAGAACAGGGGGTAAGCGAGCAGTACTTC
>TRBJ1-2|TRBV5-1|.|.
CASSSTGEPNYGYTF
TGCGCCAGCAGCTCGACAGGTGAACCTAACTATGGCTACACCTTC
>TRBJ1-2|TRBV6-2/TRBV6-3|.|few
CASSYSNGGYTF
TGTGCCAGCAGTTACTCTAATGGCGGCTACACCTTC
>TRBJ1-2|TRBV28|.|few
CASGQSSNYGYTF
TGTGCCAGCGGGCAGTCCTCAAACTATGGCTACACCTTC
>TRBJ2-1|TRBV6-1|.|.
CASTKPHYNEQFF
TGTGCCAGCACCAAGCCCCATTACAATGAGCAGTTCTTC
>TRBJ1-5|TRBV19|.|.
CASSIFWESHQPQHF
TGTGCCAGTAGTATTTTCTGGGAATCCCATCAGCCCCAGCATTTT
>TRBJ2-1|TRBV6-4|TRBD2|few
CASSVRLAGFNEQFF
TGTGCCAGCAGTGTGCGTCTAGCGGGATTTAATGAGCAGTTCTTC